Following are 15 T cell receptor beta chains from one sample sequenced in a study of T-cell reconstitution after alpha-beta-depleted transplantation in children. For TCRbeta, the library was prepared with unique molecular identifiers. TCRdb used MiXCR to reprocess the PCR reads, holding one entry per CDR3 protein. The sample contains 480,000 or so distinct CDR3 sequences, more than 9% of which appear only once. Sequencing used PBMCs, obtained before TCRalphabeta/CD19-depleted stem cell transplant. The receptors shown here come from a child aged 2-15 years with inherited bone marrow failure, due to receive a stem cell transplant.

This clonotype was observed many times. The chain links TRBV5-1 to TRBJ2-3; D possibly corresponds to TRBD2 (5 bases). Germline-derived CDR1 and CDR2 are SGHRS and YFSETQ. Trimming took 3 bases from V and 3 from J, leaving 23 bases between them. The CDR3 runs 18 residues. Here the CDR3 reads CASSSVWSSGFVTDTQYF. The CDR3 DNA sequence: TGCGCCAGCAGCTCGGTGTGGTCGTCGGGATTCGTAACAGATACGCAGTATTTT.

Only one count was recorded for this clonotype. A much larger clone is a single base away; this may be a read error. The chain recombines TRBV11-2 with TRBJ2-4; a possible D gene is TRBD1 (6 bases). The length of the CDR3 is 15 residues. Germline-derived CDR1 and CDR2 are SGHAT and FQNNGV. CDR3 in amino acids: CASSHGRQGKNTQYF. Here the CDR3 DNA reads TGTGCCAGCAGCCACGGTAGGCAGGGGAAAAACACTCAGTACTTC.

This clonotype was detected ten times or more. The chain combines TRBV20-1 with TRBJ2-3; 8 bases align to TRBD1. The ends lost 5 bases at V and 2 bases at J; junction bases unmatched: 6. Germline CDR1 reads DFQATT; CDR2 reads SNEGSKA (reference sequence). CDR3 size: 14 residues. The CDR3 DNA sequence: TGCAGTGCTGCGTCAGGGGGCATCACAGATACGCAGTATTTT. It is translated as CSAASGGITDTQYF.

This clonotype has a handful of counts. The chain is built from TRBV2 and TRBJ2-7; 7 nucleotides line up with TRBD1. This CDR3 region has 13 residues. Germline CDR1 reads SNHLY; CDR2 reads FYNNEI. The junction had 7 bases not matched to a gene; V was cut back by 7 bases and J by 4 bases. The CDR3 region is CASTGTEVYEQYF. The CDR3 bases are TGTGCCAGCACCGGGACAGAGGTATACGAGCAGTACTTC.

The CDR3 spells CASSQGMGWHEQFF. In DNA form, the CDR3 reads TGCGCCAGCAGCCAAGGAATGGGGTGGCATGAGCAGTTCTTC. This rearrangement joins TRBV4-3 to TRBJ2-1; D is ambiguous. The germline V gene encodes CDR1 LGHNA and CDR2 YSLEER. The CDR3 extends over 14 amino acids. The germline V and J ends were trimmed by 1 base and 8 bases, with 12 bases remaining between them.

This clonotype was recorded many times. The junction departs from germline at one end; a sequencing error may be responsible. The CDR3: CASSQGLLREF. Here the CDR3 DNA reads TGCGCCAGCAGCCAGGGCCTCTTAAGGGAATTT. The genes are TRBV4-3 and TRBJ2-3; no reliable D call. The CDR3 extends over 11 amino acids. Germline V gene sequence: CDR1 LGHNA, CDR2 YSLEER.

This clonotype was recorded a few times. The chain joins TRBV20-1 to TRBJ1-5; TRBD1 might be the D (6 bases). The V end lost 2 bases, the J end lost 7 bases, and 12 bases lay between the germline ends. Germline-derived CDR1 and CDR2 are DFQATT and SNEGSKA (reference sequence). CDR3 length: 13 amino acids. CDR3 amino acids: CSARTGSAQPQHF. Here the CDR3 DNA reads TGCAGTGCTAGAACAGGGAGCGCACAGCCCCAGCATTTT.

This clonotype was detected ten times or more. The V call is TRBV5-1, the J call TRBJ2-2; D possibly corresponds to TRBD2 (5 bases). V dropped 4 bases and J dropped 4 bases, with 14 bases sitting between them. This CDR3 has 15 amino acids. Germline CDR1 is SGHRS and CDR2 is YFSETQ. The DNA of the CDR3 is TGCGCCAGCAGCCCCGCGGGTCGTGTCACCGGGGAGCTGTTTTTT. Translation gives CASSPAGRVTGELFF. The complete variable domain, with remaining parts taken from reference TRBV5-1 and TRBJ2-2, reads KAGVTQTPRYLIKTRGQQVTLSCSPISGHRSVSWYQQTPGQGLQFLFEYFSETQRNKGNFPGRFSGRQFSNSRSEMNVSTLELGDSALYLCASSPAGRVTGELFFGEGSRLTVL.

This clonotype was found many times. The chain employs TRBV7-2 and TRBJ2-1; no reliable D call. This CDR3 region has 15 residues. Trimming stripped 3 bases from V and 0 bases from J, with 9 bases between. Germline V gene data show CDR1 as SGHTA and CDR2 as FQGNSA. This CDR3 reads CASSFDGSSYNEQFF. CDR3 bases: TGTGCCAGCAGCTTCGACGGCAGCTCCTACAATGAGCAGTTCTTC.

A few counts support this clonotype. The chain joins TRBV2 to TRBJ2-5; TRBD2 agrees at 16 bases. Germline values: CDR1 SNHLY, CDR2 FYNNEI. The CDR3 has 19 residues. V shed 5 bases and J 2 bases; nucleotides not matched to a gene: 11. The CDR3 loop reads CASSPRLGLAGGPQETQYF. CDR3 coding DNA: TGTGCCAGCAGTCCGCGACTGGGACTAGCGGGAGGGCCGCAAGAGACCCAGTACTTC.

The gene calls are TRBV30 and TRBJ2-7; D gene ambiguous. The CDR3 extends over 11 amino acids. Trimming shortened V by 2 bases and J by 3 bases, and 5 bases separated the two germline ends. The V gene's germline CDR1 is GTSNPN and CDR2 SVGIG (reference sequence). The CDR3 sequence: CAWSPGYEQYF. The CDR3 region has the DNA TGTGCCTGGAGTCCAGGCTACGAGCAGTACTTC. The full variable domain, in which reference TRBV30 and TRBJ2-7 provide the parts outside the CDR3, is SQTIHQWPATLVQPVGSPLSLECTVEGTSNPNLYWYRQAAGRGLQLLFYSVGIGQISSEVPQNLSASRPQDRQFILSSKKLLLSDSGFYLCAWSPGYEQYFGPGTRLTVT.

The table lists this clonotype with many counts. This chain connects TRBV12-3 or TRBV12-4 to TRBJ2-1; D is possibly TRBD2 (6 bases). Trimming cost V 1 base and J 4 bases, with 8 bases left between them. The CDR3 contains 14 residues. The CDR3 nucleotides read TGTGCCAGCAGTTTAGGGGGACTGTACAATGAGCAGTTCTTC. Translation: CASSLGGLYNEQFF.

Ten or more counts support this clonotype. The rearrangement links TRBV4-3 to TRBJ2-6; 7 nucleotides align to TRBD2. The CDR3 has 18 residues. Germline CDR1 is LGHNA and CDR2 is YSLEER. V dropped 3 bases and J dropped 0; count of bases not matched to a gene: 8. The CDR3 DNA follows: TGCGCCAGCAGCCATACTAGCGTTGCTCGCTCTGGGGCCAACGTCCTGACTTTC. It specifies CASSHTSVARSGANVLTF.

This clonotype was counted a few times. This rearrangement joins TRBV5-1 to TRBJ1-6; D is ambiguous. Trimming cost V 2 bases and J 5 bases, with 14 bases left between them. The CDR3 sequence is 16 residues long. Germline-derived CDR1 and CDR2 are SGHRS and YFSETQ. CDR3 sequence (DNA): TGCGCCAGCAGCTTAAAGGAGGTTCGGGATAATTCACCCCTCCACTTT. This encodes CASSLKEVRDNSPLHF.

The chain recombines TRBV11-2 with TRBJ2-3; D remains ambiguous. V was pared by 5 bases and J by 0 bases, with 24 bases between. CDR3 length: 19 amino acids. Germline-derived CDR1 and CDR2 are SGHAT and FQNNGV. The CDR3 sequence is CASSRNLFGARPSTDTQYF. The CDR3 coding sequence is TGTGCCAGCAGCCGGAATTTGTTTGGAGCGCGACCTAGCACAGATACGCAGTATTTT.